One sample yielded the 3 T cell receptor beta chains listed below, sequenced in a study of human T cells and chemical hapten exposure. Time point of the sample: patch test 2, 6 weeks after DPC sensitization. Regarding treatment: therapeutic diphenylcyclopropenone sensitization with weekly scalp DPC. TCRdb reprocessed the RACE reads via MiXCR and lists one record per CDR3 protein. The sample contains more than 90,000 distinct CDR3 sequences, approximately 10% of which appear only once. Sequencing was performed on whole blood, taken in connection with sensitization to the hapten diphenylcyclopropenone (DPC). Receptors originate from a woman aged 40 to 49 with alopecia areata. Some clones in this sample may be carry-over from other donors' samples.

V gene TRBV28 combines with J gene TRBJ2-7, with D unresolved. The CDR3 is 10 residues long. CDR1 MDHEN and CDR2 SYDVKM come from the germline V gene. V lost 3 bases, J lost 7 bases, and 4 bases lay in between. The CDR3 protein is CASSLKEQYF. For the CDR3, the DNA is TGTGCCAGCAGTTTGAAAGAGCAGTACTTC.

There are a few counts of this clonotype. The V and J genes are TRBV11-2 and TRBJ2-7, with a tentative D call TRBD2 (6 bases). The CDR3 is made up of 16 amino acids. Trimming took 4 bases from V and 5 from J, leaving 21 bases between them. Germline CDR1 SGHAT, CDR2 FQNNGV. The DNA of the CDR3 is TGTGCCAGCAGCTCCCTCTGGGGGGAAATCGTGGACGAGCAGTACTTC. It codes for CASSSLWGEIVDEQYF.

The sample holds many counts of this clonotype. V usage is TRBV12-3 or TRBV12-4 and J usage is TRBJ2-7; 7 bases line up with TRBD1. The CDR3 extends over 13 amino acids. Trimming at V came to 2 bases and at J to 12 bases, leaving 10 bases not matched to a gene. The CDR3 DNA reads TGTGCCAGCAGTTTACGGACAGGAATTCGTGTGTACTTC. Protein sequence: CASSLRTGIRVYF.